One sample yielded the 18 T cell receptor beta chains listed below, sequenced in a study of blood T cell repertoires in COVID-19. TCRdb's table, derived via immunoSEQ multiplex PCR, lists solely in-frame clones and lacks some. Among about 260,000 clones listed, 85% to 90% were seen once. Sequenced material: peripheral blood. The receptors come from a middle-aged woman with acute or convalescent COVID-19.

V and J are TRBV3-1 (or the pseudogene TRBV3-2) and TRBJ1-4; D remains unclear. The germline gives CDR1 LGHDT, CDR2 YNNKEL (reference sequence). V was shortened by 0 bases and J by 6 bases, with 11 bases between the two germline ends. The CDR3 is made up of 15 amino acids. CDR3 sequence: CASSQESLGDEKLFF. CDR3 coding DNA: TGTGCCAGCAGCCAAGAGTCCCTCGGGGATGAAAAACTGTTTTTT.

This clone was found once. This rearrangement joins TRBV4-1 to TRBJ2-1; 11 bases line up with TRBD2. CDR3 size: 16 residues. With 2 bases clipped from V and 4 bases from J, the junction kept 4 bases outside the gene matches. Per the germline V gene, CDR1 is MGHRA and CDR2 is YSYEKL. CDR3: CASSQTIAGGYNEQFF. The CDR3 nucleotides read TGCGCCAGCAGCCAAACCATAGCGGGGGGGTACAATGAGCAGTTCTTC.

This clone was found once. The chain employs TRBV24-1 and TRBJ2-1; 9 bases map to TRBD2. Germline CDR1 KGHDR, CDR2 SFDVKD. The CDR3 runs to 16 residues. Trimming took 0 bases from V and 3 from J; bases not matched to a gene: 2. The CDR3 nucleotides are TGTGCCACCAGTGATTTGCTTAGCGGGGGCTACAATGAGCAGTTCTTC. This encodes CATSDLLSGGYNEQFF.

This rearrangement joins TRBV2 to TRBJ2-1; 8 bases agree with TRBD2. CDR3 length: 14 amino acids. J lost 9 bases, V lost 5 bases, and 9 bases had no gene match. Per germline, CDR1 SNHLY and CDR2 FYNNEI. The CDR3: CASSPGTRAGEQFF. CDR3 in DNA: TGTGCCAGCAGTCCCGGGACTAGGGCGGGTGAGCAGTTCTTC.

The chain employs TRBV3-1 (or the pseudogene TRBV3-2) and TRBJ1-1; 7 bases map to TRBD1. The CDR3 totals 14 residues. The germline V gene has CDR1 LGHDT and CDR2 YNNKEL (reference sequence). V dropped 4 bases and J dropped 2; count of bases not matched to a gene: 4. The CDR3 nucleotides are TGTGCCAGCAGCCGAGGGACAGACAACACTGAAGCTTTCTTT. Translation: CASSRGTDNTEAFF.

The rearrangement joins TRBV7-9 to TRBJ2-5, with 9 bases aligning to TRBD1. The CDR3 contains 14 residues. Unmatched junction bases numbered 8, after V lost 5 bases and J lost 7 bases. Germline CDR1 SEHNR, CDR2 FQNEAQ (reference sequence). The CDR3 here is CASSPPGQGRTQYF. The CDR3, as DNA: TGTGCCAGCAGCCCGCCGGGACAGGGTCGGACCCAGTACTTC. Full variable domain (rest looked up from reference TRBV7-9 and TRBJ2-5): DTGVSQNPRHKITKRGQNVTFRCDPISEHNRLYWYRQTLGQGPEFLTYFQNEAQLEKSRLLSDRFSAERPKGSFSTLEIQRTEQGDSAMYLCASSPPGQGRTQYFGPGTRLLVL.

This chain links TRBV5-1 with TRBJ1-2; D perhaps matches TRBD1 (6 bases). V gave up 2 bases and J gave up 4 bases, with 12 bases separating them. CDR1 is SGHRS, CDR2 YFSETQ, per germline. This CDR3 is 14 amino acids long. In DNA, the CDR3 is TGCGCCAGCAGCTTAGTGCAGGGGACCTATGGCTACACCTTC. Protein product: CASSLVQGTYGYTF.

V and J are TRBV11-2 and TRBJ2-3, with unresolved D. Trimming pared 0 bases from V and 4 bases from J, leaving 8 bases between. Germline V gene data show CDR1 as SGHAT and CDR2 as FQNNGV. CDR3 length equals 14 residues. This CDR3 is CASSLERSPDTQYF. In DNA, the CDR3 is TGTGCCAGCAGCTTAGAGAGGTCCCCAGATACGCAGTATTTT. The variable domain in full, with the rest retrieved from reference TRBV11-2 and TRBJ2-3, is EAGVAQSPRYKIIEKRQSVAFWCNPISGHATLYWYQQILGQGPKLLIQFQNNGVVDDSQLPKDRFSAERLKGVDSTLKIQPAKLEDSAVYLCASSLERSPDTQYFGPGTRLTVL.

This chain links TRBV5-1 with TRBJ1-5, with D tentatively TRBD1 (5 bases). Germline CDR1 reads SGHRS; CDR2 reads YFSETQ. V dropped 3 bases and J dropped 0 bases, with 10 bases sitting between them. This CDR3 spans 15 amino acids. Written as DNA, the CDR3 is TGCGCCAGCAGCTCGGGGGTCAGTAGCAATCAGCCCCAGCATTTT. It translates to CASSSGVSSNQPQHF.

About this clone itself: This specimen includes other DNA sequences encoding the same CDR3. The chain combines TRBV7-8 with TRBJ1-5; D is uncertain. The germline CDR1 and CDR2 sequences are SGHVS and FQNEAQ. The CDR3 consists of 15 residues. The V gene lost 0 bases and the J gene lost 3 bases, with 9 bases spanning the gap. The CDR3 bases are TGTGCCAGCAGCTTAGCAAGCGGTAACAATCAGCCCCAGCATTTT. It translates to CASSLASGNNQPQHF.

The chain is built from TRBV7-7 and TRBJ2-4; 9 bases agree with TRBD2. Looked up from germline, CDR1 is SSHAT and CDR2 is FNYEAQ (reference sequence). There are 17 residues in the CDR3. After removal of 1 base from V and 1 base from J, the junction contained 5 bases not matched to a gene. This CDR3 is CASSLGSSGGAKNIQYF. CDR3 nucleotide sequence: TGTGCCAGCAGCTTAGGTTCCAGCGGGGGGGCCAAAAACATTCAGTACTTC. Complete variable domain (other parts from reference TRBV7-7 and TRBJ2-4): GAGVSQSPRYKVTKRGQDVTLRCDPISSHATLYWYQQALGQGPEFLTYFNYEAQPDKSGLPSDRFSAERPEGSISTLTIQRTEQRDSAMYRCASSLGSSGGAKNIQYFGAGTRLSVL.

The sample holds one count of this clone. The gene calls are TRBV5-4 and TRBJ1-1; tentative D call: TRBD1 (5 bases). In germline, CDR1 is SGHNT, CDR2 YYREEE (reference sequence). Trimming cost V 4 bases and J 3 bases, with 13 bases left between them. CDR3 length: 14 amino acids. The CDR3 is CASSLEWGDTEAFF. The CDR3, as DNA: TGTGCCAGCAGCCTGGAATGGGGGGACACTGAAGCTTTCTTT.

The chain employs TRBV11-1 and TRBJ1-2, with D possibly TRBD1 on 6 matching bases. The V gene lost 5 bases and the J gene lost 1 base, with 14 bases spanning the gap. The germline V gene has CDR1 SGHAT and CDR2 FQDESV (reference sequence). The CDR3 covers 15 residues. CDR3 in amino acids: CASSGRQANNYGYTF. CDR3 in DNA: TGTGCCAGCAGCGGTAGACAGGCGAATAACTATGGCTACACCTTC. The complete variable domain, with remaining parts taken from reference TRBV11-1 and TRBJ1-2, reads EAEVAQSPRYKITEKSQAVAFWCDPISGHATLYWYRQILGQGPELLVQFQDESVVDDSQLPKDRFSAERLKGVDSTLKIQPAELGDSAMYLCASSGRQANNYGYTFGSGTRLTVV.

The rearrangement uses TRBV2 and TRBJ2-7; D unclear. V lost 4 bases, J lost 4 bases, and 8 bases lay in between. The CDR3 length is 12 residues. Germline-derived CDR1 and CDR2 are SNHLY and FYNNEI. CDR3 region: CASSAARYEQYV. The CDR3 bases are TGTGCCAGCAGTGCAGCCCGTTACGAGCAGTACGTC.

J is TRBJ1-1 and V is TRBV4-1, with a weak D call TRBD1 (5 bases). With 1 base removed from V and 2 bases from J, the gap between germline ends came to 8 bases. Germline V gives CDR1 MGHRA, CDR2 YSYEKL. The CDR3 contains 14 residues. The CDR3 here is CASSQVTGNTEAFF. The CDR3 bases are TGCGCCAGCAGCCAAGTCACAGGAAACACTGAAGCTTTCTTT.

This clone appeared once. J is TRBJ2-4 and V is TRBV5-1; no clear D. Germline CDR1 SGHRS, CDR2 YFSETQ. This CDR3 comprises 15 residues. Trimming pared 0 bases from V and 0 bases from J, leaving 7 bases between. The CDR3 region has the DNA TGCGCCAGCAGCTTGGGTCTACTAGCCAAAAACATTCAGTACTTC. Translation: CASSLGLLAKNIQYF.

The chain couples TRBV3-1 (or the pseudogene TRBV3-2) to TRBJ2-1; 7 nucleotides match TRBD2. This CDR3 region has 16 residues. V trimming: 0 bases; J trimming: 9 bases; junction bases outside the gene matches: 11. From germline, CDR1 is LGHDT and CDR2 YNNKEL (reference sequence). CDR3 region: CASSQDLAAALSEQFF. Here the CDR3 DNA reads TGTGCCAGCAGCCAAGATCTAGCGGCAGCCCTATCTGAGCAGTTCTTC.

This chain links TRBV11-1 with TRBJ1-1, with D perhaps matching TRBD1 (6 bases). Trimming stripped 4 bases from V and 0 bases from J, with 9 bases between. The length of the CDR3 is 14 residues. Germline loops: CDR1 SGHAT, CDR2 FQDESV (reference sequence). CDR3 coding DNA: TGTGCCAGCAGCTCGGACAGCTTGAACACTGAAGCTTTCTTT. It codes for CASSSDSLNTEAFF. The whole variable domain, remainder taken from reference TRBV11-1 and TRBJ1-1, is EAEVAQSPRYKITEKSQAVAFWCDPISGHATLYWYRQILGQGPELLVQFQDESVVDDSQLPKDRFSAERLKGVDSTLKIQPAELGDSAMYLCASSSDSLNTEAFFGQGTRLTVV.